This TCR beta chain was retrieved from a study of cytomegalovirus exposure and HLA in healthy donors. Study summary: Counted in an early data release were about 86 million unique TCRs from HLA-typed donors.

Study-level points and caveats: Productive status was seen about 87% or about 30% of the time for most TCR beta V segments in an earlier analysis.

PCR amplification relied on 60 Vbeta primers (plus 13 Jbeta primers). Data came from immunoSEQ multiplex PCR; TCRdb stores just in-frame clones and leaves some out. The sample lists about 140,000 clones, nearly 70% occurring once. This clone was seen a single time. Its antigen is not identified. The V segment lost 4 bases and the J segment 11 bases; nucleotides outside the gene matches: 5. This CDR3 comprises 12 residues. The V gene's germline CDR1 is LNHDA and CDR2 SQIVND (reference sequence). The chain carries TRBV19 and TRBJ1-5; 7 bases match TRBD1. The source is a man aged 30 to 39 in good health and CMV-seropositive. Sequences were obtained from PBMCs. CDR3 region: CASSTQGRTQHF. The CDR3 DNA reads TGTGCCAGTAGTACACAGGGGAGGACCCAGCATTTT.